Following are 19 T cell receptor beta chains from one sample sequenced in a study of cytomegalovirus exposure and HLA in healthy donors. With 60 Vbeta and 13 Jbeta primers, the PCR was carried out. The repertoire was sequenced with immunoSEQ multiplex PCR; TCRdb's copy has only in-frame clones and lacks some. The sample contains over 50,000 clones, 55% to 85% of which appear only once. The specimen sequenced was PBMCs. The source is a man aged 35 to 55 in good health and CMV-seropositive.

This clone has a single count. The chain couples TRBV6-1 to TRBJ2-3; 8 nucleotides line up with TRBD2. Germline V lookup: CDR1 MNHNS, CDR2 SASEGT. This CDR3 comprises 15 residues. After removal of 7 bases from V and 5 bases from J, the junction contained 11 bases not matched to a gene. CDR3 in amino acids: CASTSWAGGRDTQYF. The CDR3 DNA is TGTGCCAGCACTTCCTGGGCGGGGGGTAGAGATACGCAGTATTTT.

This sequence joins TRBV5-8 and TRBJ1-5; D remains unclear. The ends were cut back, 0 bases at V and 0 bases at J, with 4 bases in the middle. Germline V lookup: CDR1 SGHTS, CDR2 YDEGEE. The CDR3 consists of 14 residues. CDR3 bases: TGTGCCAGCAGCTTGGTAAATAGCAATCAGCCCCAGCATTTT. This translates into CASSLVNSNQPQHF.

The J gene is TRBJ1-5, the V gene TRBV2; D possibly corresponds to TRBD1 (5 bases). This CDR3 is built from 15 residues. CDR1 and CDR2 from the germline V gene are SNHLY and FYNNEI. The V gene lost 1 base and the J gene lost 4 bases, with 11 bases spanning the gap. CDR3 loop: CASSEEGLPNQPQHF. The CDR3 DNA follows: TGTGCCAGCAGTGAAGAGGGGTTGCCGAATCAGCCCCAGCATTTT.

This clone was observed a handful of times. The genes are TRBV25-1 and TRBJ1-2; D remains ambiguous. Germline V gene lookup returns CDR1 MGHDK and CDR2 SYGVNS. Trimming removed 3 bases at V and 1 base at J, with 15 bases between. The CDR3 length is 16 residues. CDR3 sequence (DNA): TGTGCCAGCAGTGAGCCTAGGGTAGAGGGTAACTATGGCTACACCTTC. Encoded protein: CASSEPRVEGNYGYTF.

The chain combines TRBV9 with TRBJ1-3; perhaps TRBD1 as D (5 bases). Trimming stripped 1 base from V and 9 bases from J, with 8 bases between. This CDR3 spans 12 amino acids. Germline CDR1 reads SGDLS; CDR2 reads YYNGEE. CDR3 residues: CASSVTGGTIYF. The CDR3 nucleotides read TGTGCCAGCAGCGTAACCGGGGGCACCATATATTTT.

The chain links TRBV7-6 to TRBJ1-6, with a tentative D call TRBD1 (6 bases). The CDR3 is 16 amino acids. Trimming pared 5 bases from V and 10 bases from J, leaving 21 bases between. Germline CDR1 is SGHVS and CDR2 is FNYEAQ. The CDR3 protein is CASSRGLGGRGSPLHF. CDR3 sequence (DNA): TGTGCCAGCAGCCGAGGTCTGGGGGGGCGGGGGTCACCCCTCCACTTT.

The rearrangement joins TRBV30 to TRBJ1-6, with a tentative D call TRBD1 (5 bases). Germline V gives CDR1 GTSNPN, CDR2 SVGIG (reference sequence). Between the trimmed V and J ends, which lost 8 bases and 2 bases, there was a span of 16 bases. The CDR3 sequence is 15 residues long. The CDR3 DNA is TGTGCCAAATCCGTTCACAGGACCTATAATTCACCCCTCCACTTT. Its translation is CAKSVHRTYNSPLHF.

The sample holds a few counts of this clone. The rearrangement uses TRBV5-5 and TRBJ1-3; D is unclear. The germline gives CDR1 SGHKS, CDR2 YYEKEE (reference sequence). There are 13 residues in the CDR3. Deletions cut 6 bases from V and 0 bases from J, with 7 bases between. Here the CDR3 DNA reads TGTGCCAGCACCCTGAGCTCTGGAAACACCATATATTTT. This translates into CASTLSSGNTIYF.

This clone was counted between two and nine times. The chain carries TRBV7-2 and TRBJ2-1; 11 nucleotides agree with TRBD2. Germline-derived CDR1 and CDR2 are SGHTA and FQGNSA. This CDR3 is built from 15 residues. The trim removed 0 bases at V and 6 bases at J, leaving 1 base unmatched. CDR3: CASSLASGGANEQFF. CDR3 coding DNA: TGTGCCAGCAGCTTAGCTAGCGGGGGGGCCAATGAGCAGTTCTTC.

The chain couples TRBV29-1 to TRBJ2-3; 9 bases agree with TRBD2. Germline CDR1 is SQVTM and CDR2 is ANQGSEA. The ends lost 7 bases at V and 2 bases at J; junction bases unmatched: 13. There are 16 residues in the CDR3. CDR3 bases: TGCAGCGGTGCTGAGGTTAGCGGGGGTTCCACAGATACGCAGTATTTT. Translated: CSGAEVSGGSTDTQYF.

The chain combines TRBV12-5 with TRBJ1-3, with 8 bases aligning to TRBD1. CDR3 length: 16 amino acids. Germline V lookup: CDR1 LGHNT, CDR2 FRNRAP. Unmatched junction bases numbered 2, after V lost 1 base and J lost 0 bases. The CDR3 reads CASGLGTGYSGNTIYF. The CDR3 coding sequence is TGTGCTAGTGGTTTGGGGACAGGGTACTCTGGAAACACCATATATTTT.

V usage is TRBV27 and J usage is TRBJ1-2; D is unresolved. The length of the CDR3 is 14 residues. V lost 6 bases, J lost 6 bases, and 17 bases lay in between. The germline gives CDR1 MNHEY, CDR2 SMNVEV (reference sequence). DNA for the CDR3: TGTGCCAGCAGGCGCAGAGGATACAATGATGGCTACACCTTC. Its protein product is CASRRRGYNDGYTF.

J is TRBJ2-5 and V is TRBV5-4, with D possibly being TRBD2 (6 bases). Deletions cut 4 bases from V and 5 bases from J, with 15 bases between. The CDR3 sequence is 14 residues long. CDR1 SGHNT and CDR2 YYREEE come from the germline V gene (reference sequence). The CDR3, as DNA: TGTGCCAGCAGCAGCGTCACGGAGGGGGAGACCCAGTACTTC. Protein sequence: CASSSVTEGETQYF. Using reference TRBV5-4 and TRBJ2-5 for the parts outside the CDR3, the full variable domain is ETGVTQSPTHLIKTRGQQVTLRCSSQSGHNTVSWYQQALGQGPQFIFQYYREEENGRGNFPPRFSGLQFPNYSSELNVNALELDDSALYLCASSSVTEGETQYFGPGTRLLVL.

This clone was recorded once. The gene calls are TRBV7-2 and TRBJ1-4; D ambiguous. The V and J ends lost 1 base and 3 bases respectively, with 15 bases between them. This CDR3 has 17 amino acids. From germline, CDR1 is SGHTA and CDR2 FQGNSA. In nucleotides, the CDR3 is TGTGCCAGCAGCTTAGTCATTGTCAGCGGATCTAATGAAAAACTGTTTTTT. It translates to CASSLVIVSGSNEKLFF.

This sequence joins TRBV2 and TRBJ2-5, with a weak D call TRBD2 (5 bases). The V end lost 10 bases, the J end lost 1 base, and 10 bases lay between the germline ends. The CDR3 has 12 amino acids. Germline CDR1 reads SNHLY; CDR2 reads FYNNEI. The CDR3 is CATLAIQETQYF. DNA of the CDR3: TGTGCCACCCTAGCCATCCAAGAGACCCAGTACTTC. The full variable domain, in which reference TRBV2 and TRBJ2-5 provide the parts outside the CDR3, is EPEVTQTPSHQVTQMGQEVILRCVPISNHLYFYWYRQILGQKVEFLVSFYNNEISEKSEIFDDQFSVERPDGSNFTLKIRSTKLEDSAMYFCATLAIQETQYFGPGTRLLVL.

The chain couples TRBV5-6 to TRBJ2-3; 11 bases fit TRBD2. Unmatched junction bases numbered 5, after V lost 0 bases and J lost 2 bases. CDR3 length: 17 amino acids. Germline V CDR1 and CDR2: SGHDT, YYEEEE. The CDR3 loop reads CASSLELAGAYTDTQYF. CDR3 DNA: TGTGCCAGCAGCTTGGAACTAGCGGGGGCTTACACAGATACGCAGTATTTT.

V gene TRBV28 combines with J gene TRBJ1-4, with D perhaps TRBD1 (5 bases). Germline V gene lookup returns CDR1 MDHEN and CDR2 SYDVKM. V shed 6 bases and J shed 2 bases, with 13 bases lying between them. This CDR3 is built from 15 residues. The CDR3 DNA sequence: TGTGCCAGCAGCCTCCCTCCAGGGACTAATGAAAAACTGTTTTTT. This encodes CASSLPPGTNEKLFF.

The chain's CDR3 is CASSHYSTGVRLSYGYTF. CDR3 coding DNA: TGTGCCAGCAGTCACTATAGTACAGGGGTAAGATTAAGCTATGGCTACACCTTC. The chain joins TRBV5-6 to TRBJ1-2, with 7 bases fitting TRBD1. The V and J ends lost 5 bases and 4 bases, in that order; junction bases with no gene match: 20. CDR1 is SGHDT, CDR2 YYEEEE, per germline. This CDR3 contains 18 residues.

V and J are TRBV7-8 and TRBJ2-3; D is possibly TRBD1 (5 bases). Germline lookup yields CDR1 SGHVS and CDR2 FQNEAQ. The CDR3 loop spans 15 amino acids. The V end lost 5 bases, the J end lost 0 bases, and 12 bases lay between the germline ends. The CDR3 DNA reads TGTGCCAGCAGCCGACAGCCAGCTAGCACAGATACGCAGTATTTT. Protein sequence: CASSRQPASTDTQYF.